This record looks at one T cell receptor beta chain sequence and its context. The data stem from a study of control samples from healthy donors and cancer patients. The V gene end was trimmed by 4 bases and the J gene end by 1 base; junction bases not matched to a gene: 8. Germline V CDR1 and CDR2: SGHRS, YFSETQ. The CDR3 spans 16 residues. The protocol was immunoSEQ multiplex PCR, while the TCRdb copy is restricted to in-frame clones and leaves out a portion. This repertoire shows 120,000 or so clones, about 95% found once; its top ten account for less than 4%. This chain uses TRBV5-1 with TRBJ1-1, with 9 nucleotides matching TRBD1. The sample comprised blood. The receptor's source is a man younger than 40 in good health. CDR3 amino acids: CASSTPDRGTNTEAFF. The CDR3, as DNA: TGCGCCAGCAGCACACCCGACAGGGGGACGAACACTGAAGCTTTCTTT.